This entry lists 21 T cell receptor beta chains sequenced from one sample in a study of metastatic and nonmetastatic thyroid tumors. TCRdb re-processed the PCR reads through MiXCR. Of more than 15,000 clones listed, approximately 24% were seen once; the top ten hold 20% to 25%. All patients were untreated before thyroid surgery. Sequencing was carried out using tumor tissue. These receptors originate from a female donor with papillary thyroid cancer or a benign thyroid nodule (not recorded which). Some clones in this sample may be carry-over from other donors' samples.

This clone came up many times. The J gene is TRBJ1-4, the V gene TRBV20-1; no reliable D call. This CDR3 spans 14 amino acids. V was pared by 4 bases and J by 6 bases, with 15 bases between. Germline V gene sequence: CDR1 DFQATT, CDR2 SNEGSKA (reference sequence). Here the CDR3 DNA reads TGCAGTGCTATTTTGCGAGGAGGAGATGAAAAACTGTTTTTT. Protein: CSAILRGGDEKLFF.

This clone was recorded at least ten times. The chain has TRBV11-3 and TRBJ2-2, with D tentatively TRBD1 or TRBD2 (5 bases each). This CDR3 is built from 13 residues. V was pared by 1 base and J by 6 bases, with 6 bases between. Germline V gene lookup returns CDR1 SGHNT and CDR2 YENEEA. The CDR3: CASSLGGSGELFF. The CDR3 nucleotides are TGTGCCAGCAGCTTAGGGGGGTCCGGGGAGCTGTTTTTT.

This clone came up a few times. Possible read error: a much larger clone is one base away. The sample contains more than one DNA sequence encoding this CDR3. This chain links TRBV19 with TRBJ1-2; D ambiguous. The CDR3 runs to 14 residues. Germline loops: CDR1 LNHDA, CDR2 SQIVND (reference sequence). CDR3 region: CASSPTPSNYGCTF. The DNA for the CDR3 is TGTGCCAGTAGTCCTACCCCCTCTAACTATGGCTGCACCTTC.

There are many counts of this clone. In the same sample, other DNA sequences code for this CDR3. The rearrangement links TRBV11-2 to TRBJ1-1; weak D call: TRBD1 (5 bases). Trimming stripped 6 bases from V and 1 base from J, with 12 bases between. CDR1 is SGHAT and CDR2 is FQNNGV in the germline V gene. CDR3 length: 14 residues. The CDR3 bases are TGTGCCAGCAGACCAGCCGGGGGGAACACTGAAGCTTTCTTT. Encoded protein: CASRPAGGNTEAFF.

The chain uses TRBV6-1 and TRBJ2-2; the D is unclear. Germline CDR1 MNHNS, CDR2 SASEGT. Trimming took off 3 bases at V and 1 base at J, with 12 bases between the two ends. The CDR3 is 16 amino acids. CDR3 in amino acids: CASSDTSVWNTGELFF. CDR3 DNA: TGTGCCAGCAGTGACACCAGTGTGTGGAACACCGGGGAGCTGTTTTTT.

The rearrangement joins TRBV29-1 to TRBJ1-1; tentative D call: TRBD1 (5 bases). The V gene's germline CDR1 is SQVTM and CDR2 ANQGSEA. The CDR3 is made up of 13 amino acids. Trimming stripped 2 bases from V and 3 bases from J, with 10 bases between. CDR3 sequence (DNA): TGCAGCGTTGAACCGTGGGGGGACACTGAAGCTTTCTTT. Translated: CSVEPWGDTEAFF.

The V and J genes are TRBV11-2 and TRBJ2-3; D remains unclear. With 3 bases removed from V and 2 bases from J, the gap between germline ends came to 9 bases. Per the germline V gene, CDR1 is SGHAT and CDR2 is FQNNGV. This CDR3 contains 14 residues. The CDR3 region is CASSFEGITDTQYF. DNA of the CDR3: TGTGCCAGCAGCTTTGAAGGGATCACAGATACGCAGTATTTT.

As regards this clone: A single base separates this from a much larger clone, so it may be a read error. The sample contains more than one DNA sequence encoding this CDR3. The V and J genes are TRBV18 and TRBJ2-3; D gene ambiguous. Per the germline V gene, CDR1 is KGHSH and CDR2 is LQKENI. CDR3 size: 12 residues. The V and J ends lost 3 bases and 3 bases respectively, with 4 bases between them. CDR3 amino acids: CASSPTTDTQYF. CDR3 nucleotide sequence: TGTGCCAGCTCACCGACAACAGATACGCAGTATTTT. Full variable domain (outside the CDR3, taken from reference TRBV18 and TRBJ2-3): NAGVMQNPRHLVRRRGQEARLRCSPMKGHSHVYWYRQLPEEGLKFMVYLQKENIIDESGMPKERFSAEFPKEGPSILRIQQVVRGDSAAYFCASSPTTDTQYFGPGTRLTVL.

This clone counts as large. The chain links TRBV5-1 to TRBJ2-7; 9 bases are shared with TRBD1. CDR3 size: 15 residues. J lost 0 bases, V lost 4 bases, and 5 bases had no gene match. Per germline, CDR1 SGHRS and CDR2 YFSETQ. The CDR3 DNA follows: TGCGCCAGCAGCGCCGGGACAGGGAGCTCCTACGAGCAGTACTTC. Its translation: CASSAGTGSSYEQYF.

The sample holds a few counts of this clone. A read error may produce the germline difference seen at one junction end. The chain joins TRBV24-1 to TRBJ1-5; D call uncertain. Germline loops: CDR1 KGHDR, CDR2 SFDVKD. The CDR3 is 16 amino acids. The CDR3 sequence: CATSDVSSGSNQPQNF. The CDR3 DNA reads as TGTGCCACCAGTGATGTATCCTCGGGAAGCAATCAGCCACAGAATTTT.

This chain uses TRBV27 with TRBJ1-2; 9 nucleotides align to TRBD1. J lost 2 bases, V lost 3 bases, and 4 bases had no gene match. Looked up from germline, CDR1 is MNHEY and CDR2 is SMNVEV (reference sequence). The CDR3 has 15 amino acids. The CDR3 DNA is TGTGCCAGCAGTTTTACAGGGGGCAGAAACTATGGCTACACCTTC. As protein: CASSFTGGRNYGYTF.

This chain uses TRBV5-5 with TRBJ1-2; D is ambiguous. The germline V gene has CDR1 SGHKS and CDR2 YYEKEE (reference sequence). Between the trimmed V and J ends, which lost 1 base and 3 bases, there was a span of 10 bases. CDR3 length equals 14 residues. In DNA, the CDR3 is TGTGCCAGCAGCTTGCACACCTGGTACTATGGCTACACCTTC. The encoded protein is CASSLHTWYYGYTF.

By proportion, this clone is medium-sized. The chain employs TRBV12-3 or TRBV12-4 and TRBJ2-3, with a possible D match to TRBD1 (6 bases). V was pared by 6 bases and J by 3 bases, with 13 bases between. The CDR3 length is 14 residues. The CDR3 here is CASRLGRGTDTQYF. DNA of the CDR3: TGTGCCAGCAGGCTGGGCAGGGGAACAGATACGCAGTATTTT.

Note on this clone: One end of the junction fails to match germline, which may point to a read error. The genes are TRBV7-6 and TRBJ2-1; 8 nucleotides align to TRBD2. Germline CDR1 and CDR2: SGHVS and FNYEAQ. The CDR3 is 17 residues long. The CDR3 nucleotides are TGTGCCAGCAGCCCCCGACTAGCGTGGCCCTACTACAATGATCAGTTCTTC. The encoded protein is CASSPRLAWPYYNDQFF.

This chain links TRBV20-1 with TRBJ2-7; D not resolved. This CDR3 comprises 14 residues. The V gene lost 3 bases and the J gene lost 2 bases, with 14 bases spanning the gap. Looked up from germline, CDR1 is DFQATT and CDR2 is SNEGSKA (reference sequence). The CDR3, as DNA: TGCAGTGCTAGGTGCCGGGTGTTGACCTACGAGCAGTACTTC. This gives the protein CSARCRVLTYEQYF.

Regarding this clone: This sequence may be a read error, since a much larger clone differs from it by one base. The chain carries TRBV6-6 and TRBJ1-5, with D perhaps TRBD1 (5 bases). Germline assignment: CDR1 MNHNY and CDR2 SVGAGI (reference sequence). The CDR3 spans 13 residues. The CDR3 sequence is CASSYRGNQHQHF. Written as DNA, the CDR3 is TGTGCCAGCAGTTACAGGGGAAATCAGCACCAGCATTTT.

In this sample, this clone is medium-sized. The chain employs TRBV6-2 or TRBV6-3 and TRBJ2-3, with 7 bases identical to TRBD1. The CDR3 has 14 amino acids. J gave up 2 bases and V 6 bases, and 5 bases lay outside the gene matches. The germline V gene has CDR1 MNHEY and CDR2 SVGEGT. In nucleotides, the CDR3 is TGTGCCAGCAGGGGGGACAGACACACAGATACGCAGTATTTT. As protein: CASRGDRHTDTQYF.

This clone was recorded at least ten times. The chain combines TRBV11-3 with TRBJ2-7; D is undetermined. V was cut by 5 bases and J by 2 bases, with 10 bases left in between. The V gene's germline CDR1 is SGHNT and CDR2 YENEEA. The length of the CDR3 is 13 residues. CDR3 nucleotide sequence: TGTGCCAGCAGCCTGTACCGAGCCTACGAGCAGTACTTC. It encodes CASSLYRAYEQYF.

The rearrangement joins TRBV5-1 to TRBJ2-6; tentatively, D is TRBD2 (5 bases). CDR3 length equals 15 residues. V lost 3 bases, J lost 0 bases, and 7 bases lay in between. Germline V gene data show CDR1 as SGHRS and CDR2 as YFSETQ. The CDR3 here is CASSYGDSGANVLTF. DNA of the CDR3: TGCGCCAGCAGCTACGGGGACTCTGGGGCCAACGTCCTGACTTTC. Full variable domain (outside the CDR3, taken from reference TRBV5-1 and TRBJ2-6): KAGVTQTPRYLIKTRGQQVTLSCSPISGHRSVSWYQQTPGQGLQFLFEYFSETQRNKGNFPGRFSGRQFSNSRSEMNVSTLELGDSALYLCASSYGDSGANVLTFGAGSRLTVL.

This clone was seen a few times. This may be a read error, as it is one base from a much larger clone. The chain combines TRBV27 with TRBJ2-2, with D maybe TRBD2 (7 bases). The ends were cut back, 6 bases at V and 7 bases at J, with 24 bases in the middle. Germline CDR1 and CDR2: MNHEY and SMNVEV (reference sequence). This CDR3 region has 17 residues. CDR3 in DNA: TGTGCCAGCAGCGGACTGGCGGTAGGGGGGGTCAGCGGGGAGCTGTTTTTT. As protein: CASSGLAVGGVSGELFF.

The table lists this clone with many counts. The chain recombines TRBV12-3 or TRBV12-4 with TRBJ2-3; a weak D match, TRBD2 (5 bases). V was pared by 1 base and J by 2 bases, with 10 bases between. This CDR3 contains 15 residues. CDR3 loop: CASSLGEPITDTQYF. CDR3 DNA sequence: TGTGCCAGCAGTTTAGGGGAGCCCATCACAGATACGCAGTATTTT.